Listed below are T cell receptor beta chains from one sample, sequenced in a study of ipilimumab plus nivolumab after autologous stem cell transplantation. The assay was immunoSEQ multiplex PCR, and TCRdb's table has in-frame clones only and misses some. Here the sample spans 17,000 or so clones, less than 75% being singletons. The sample in question was PBMCs, obtained in a trial of ipilimumab plus nivolumab as post-transplant consolidation. The origin of the receptors is a male donor with diffuse large B-cell lymphoma. Each CDR3 is given with its conserved first and last residue. A D gene is named only where the DNA matches it firmly. Rows give clone size only sometimes, using once, few, many, or a class for an expanded clone.

v_gene	j_gene	abundance	d_gene	CDR3aa	CDR3nt
TRBV5-4	TRBJ2-7	.	.	CASSLAGGIEQYF	TGTGCCAGCAGCTTGGCCGGGGGAATCGAGCAGTACTTC
TRBV30	TRBJ2-2	.	TRBD1	CAWLGQSLNTGELFF	TGTGCCTGGTTGGGACAGTCGTTAAACACCGGGGAGCTGTTTTTT
TRBV6-1	TRBJ2-7	.	.	CASSLEDYEQYF	TGTGCCAGCAGCCTGGAGGACTACGAGCAGTACTTC
TRBV7-3	TRBJ2-1	.	.	CASSPPGTLGNEQFF	TGTGCCAGCAGCCCCCCGGGGACGCTGGGAAATGAGCAGTTCTTC
TRBV5-1	TRBJ1-4	medium-sized	TRBD1	CASSWDRDEDEKLFF	TGCGCCAGCAGCTGGGACAGGGATGAGGACGAAAAACTGTTTTTT
TRBV27	TRBJ2-5	.	.	CASGPIKETQYF	TGTGCCAGCGGGCCGATAAAAGAGACCCAGTACTTC
TRBV19	TRBJ2-5	few	TRBD2	CASSITSGDQETQYF	TGTGCCAGTAGTATAACTAGCGGGGACCAAGAGACCCAGTACTTC
TRBV9	TRBJ2-7	.	TRBD2	CASSGGLAAYEQYF	TGTGCCAGCAGCGGGGGACTAGCGGCCTACGAGCAGTACTTC
TRBV5-1	TRBJ1-2	.	TRBD1	CASSSWDSTYGYTF	TGCGCCAGCAGCTCTTGGGACAGTACTTATGGCTACACCTTC
TRBV11-3	TRBJ1-2	.	.	CASSLNPASNYGYTF	TGTGCCAGCAGCTTAAACCCCGCCTCTAACTATGGCTACACCTTC
TRBV5-1	TRBJ1-1	few	TRBD1	CASSLEGRQGANTEAFF	TGCGCCAGCAGCTTGGAAGGCCGACAGGGGGCGAACACTGAAGCTTTCTTT
TRBV15	TRBJ1-2	.	.	CATSRDHQGGYTF	TGTGCCACCAGCAGAGACCACCAGGGGGGCTACACCTTC
TRBV2	TRBJ2-7	medium-sized	TRBD2	CASSGRLAGYEQYF	TGTGCCAGCAGTGGACGCCTAGCGGGCTACGAGCAGTACTTC